Listed below are T cell receptor beta chains from one sample, sequenced in a study of blood T cell repertoires in COVID-19. Assay used: immunoSEQ multiplex PCR; TCRdb lists only in-frame clones, some missing. The sample has approximately 80,000 clones; under 85% are singletons. Sequenced input: peripheral blood. The receptors derive from a human donor in a cohort sampled during active COVID-19. The CDR3 runs from the conserved cysteine through the conserved F or W. D genes are given only for firm matches. Some rows mark clone size as missing; the rest say once, few, many or name a class of expanded clone.

.	TRBD1	TRBV19	TRBJ2-2	TGTGCCAGTAGTAGGACAGGGGTTCGTGTCGGGGAGCTGTTTTTT	CASSRTGVRVGELFF
.	.	TRBV28	TRBJ1-2	TGTGCCAGCAGTTTGGACAGTAACTATGGCTACACCTTC	CASSLDSNYGYTF
.	.	TRBV14	TRBJ2-4	TGTGCCAGCAGCCAAGTGTTAGGAGCAGCCAAAAACATTCAGTACTTC	CASSQVLGAAKNIQYF
.	.	TRBV7-2	TRBJ2-7	TGTGCCAGCAGCTTAGGGCAGTACTCCTACGAGCAGTACTTC	CASSLGQYSYEQYF
.	.	TRBV7-2	TRBJ1-2	TGTGCCAGCAGCCCGATGTCAGGCTACTATGGCTACACCTTC	CASSPMSGYYGYTF
.	.	TRBV27	TRBJ1-1	TGTGCCAGCAGTGTCGGACAGTCAGCTGAAGCTTTCTTT	CASSVGQSAEAFF
once	.	TRBV13	TRBJ1-2	TGTGCCAGCAGCTTCAGGGGAACTAACTATGGCTACACCTTC	CASSFRGTNYGYTF
.	TRBD1	TRBV27	TRBJ2-7	TGTGCCAGCAGTTTGCCGGACAGGGTCGAGCAGTACTTC	CASSLPDRVEQYF
few	TRBD1	TRBV3-1/TRBV3-2	TRBJ1-2	TGTGCCAGCAGCCAACCTAAGATCGGTTGGACAGGGGAGGGCTACACCTTC	CASSQPKIGWTGEGYTF
few	TRBD1	TRBV2	TRBJ2-7	TGTGCCAGCTCCAGGGACAGCTCCTACGAGCAGTACTTC	CASSRDSSYEQYF
once	.	TRBV20-1	TRBJ1-1	TGCAGTGCTAGTTCTGGCGTCCGGGGGAACACTGAAGCTTTCTTT	CSASSGVRGNTEAFF
.	.	TRBV6-5	TRBJ1-5	TGTGCCAGCAGGAAAGGACAGCGGGGATCGCCCCAGCATTTT	CASRKGQRGSPQHF
.	TRBD1	TRBV7-2	TRBJ1-2	TGTGCCAGCAGCCCAGGACAGGGGGCAATCTATGGCTACACCTTC	CASSPGQGAIYGYTF
.	TRBD1	TRBV6-4	TRBJ2-6	TGTGCCAGCAGTGAGACAGGGGGCGCTGGGGCCAACGTCCTGACTTTC	CASSETGGAGANVLTF
.	TRBD1	TRBV2	TRBJ1-5	TGTGCCAGCAGCTCGGGACAGGGTGGCAATCAGCCCCAGCATTTT	CASSSGQGGNQPQHF
.	TRBD1	TRBV5-1	TRBJ1-4	TGCGCCAGCAGCTTGGTGACAGGGGGAGATGAAAAACTGTTTTTT	CASSLVTGGDEKLFF
once	TRBD1	TRBV2	TRBJ2-5	TGTGCCAGCAGCGGGCCGGGACAGGGAGGAGAGACCCAGTACTTC	CASSGPGQGGETQYF
.	TRBD1	TRBV6-5	TRBJ2-7	TGTGCCAGCAGAGTCTCCGGGACAGGGTTGGGCGAGCAGTACTTC	CASRVSGTGLGEQYF
.	.	TRBV4-3	TRBJ1-6	TGCGCCAGCAGCCAAGTACAACAGTATAATTCACCCCTCCACTTT	CASSQVQQYNSPLHF
.	TRBD2	TRBV15	TRBJ2-3	TGTGCCACCAGCAGAACATCTAGCGGGGGGGCCGGCACAGATACGCAGTATTTT	CATSRTSSGGAGTDTQYF
.	.	TRBV30	TRBJ2-2	TGTGCTTCATCCCGGACAGTGACGAACACCGGGGAGCTGTTTTTT	CASSRTVTNTGELFF
.	.	TRBV5-6	TRBJ2-7	TGTGCCAGCAGCTTGATGTCTTACAGCTCCTACGAGCAGTACTTC	CASSLMSYSSYEQYF
.	TRBD1	TRBV20-1	TRBJ2-7	TGCAGTGCTAGTCGACAGGGCTACGAGCAGTACTTC	CSASRQGYEQYF
.	TRBD1	TRBV6-6	TRBJ1-5	TGTGCCAGCAGTTACTCATCAGGGGGTAGCAATCAGCCCCAGCATTTT	CASSYSSGGSNQPQHF